The next 32 T cell receptor beta chains were all read from a single sample in a study of cytomegalovirus exposure and HLA in healthy donors. This table comes from immunoSEQ multiplex PCR, and its TCRdb copy is limited to in-frame clones, with some not included. The top ten hold over 2.5% of the sample, which has over 200,000 clones, about 86% seen once. Material: PBMCs. The receptors originated from a woman aged 18-29 years in good health and CMV-seronegative.

The J gene is TRBJ1-1, the V gene TRBV7-5; the listed D gene, TRBD1, was not tested against the DNA. TRBV7-5 is tagged as a pseudogene. The CDR3 spans 17 residues. The DNA of the CDR3 is TGTGCCAGAAGCTACCGGGGAGGACAGGTGCTAGGGACTGAAGCTTTCTTT. Protein product: CARSYRGGQVLGTEAFF.

About this clone: A far bigger clonotype differs at one base, so this is likely a read error. In DNA, the CDR3 is TGTGCCAGCAGCCAGGGACTAGCGGGGTCCTACGAGCAGTACTTC. Translation gives CASSQGLAGSYEQYF. V is TRBV7-9 and J is TRBJ2-7, with 13 nucleotides matching TRBD2. The CDR3 length is 15 residues. The germline V gene has CDR1 SEHNR and CDR2 FQNEAQ (reference sequence). The V gene end was trimmed by 5 bases and the J gene end by 1 base; junction bases not matched to a gene: 2.

This clone was counted only a few times. The gene calls are TRBV13 and TRBJ2-7; the D gene is possibly TRBD2 (5 bases). Germline-derived CDR1 and CDR2 are PRHDT and FYEKMQ (reference sequence). The CDR3 is made up of 14 amino acids. The germline V and J ends were trimmed by 4 bases and 6 bases, with 16 bases remaining between them. The DNA for the CDR3 is TGTGCCAGCAGCTCCCTGCGGGCCAACGGCGAGCAGTACTTC. It yields the protein CASSSLRANGEQYF. The full variable domain, in which reference TRBV13 and TRBJ2-7 provide the parts outside the CDR3, is AAGVIQSPRHLIKEKRETATLKCYPIPRHDTVYWYQQGPGQDPQFLISFYEKMQSDKGSIPDRFSAQQFSDYHSELNMSSLELGDSALYFCASSSLRANGEQYFGPGTRLTVT.

The V and J genes are TRBV11-2 and TRBJ1-1; D is unclear. The germline CDR1 and CDR2 sequences are SGHAT and FQNNGV. CDR3 length: 12 residues. Trimming stripped 6 bases from V and 1 base from J, with 6 bases between. CDR3 coding DNA: TGTGCCAGCAGGGCGGGGAACACTGAAGCTTTCTTT. Protein product: CASRAGNTEAFF.

This chain links TRBV15 with TRBJ2-3; D call uncertain. This CDR3 is 13 amino acids long. Germline values: CDR1 LNHNV, CDR2 YYDKDF (reference sequence). The ends were cut back, 7 bases at V and 2 bases at J, with 10 bases in the middle. CDR3 DNA: TGTGCCACCATGAGCCCCAACACAGATACGCAGTATTTT. It encodes CATMSPNTDTQYF.

As regards this clone: A junction boundary mismatches the germline segment, possibly from a read error. This CDR3 reads CASSEDSYGYTF. In DNA, the CDR3 is TGTGCCAGCAGCGAAGACAGCTATGGCTACACCTTC. The chain uses TRBV6-1 and TRBJ1-2; TRBD1 is a possible D gene (5 bases). Germline V gives CDR1 MNHNS, CDR2 SASEGT. The CDR3 is 12 amino acids.

The V call is TRBV28, the J call TRBJ2-7; 7 nucleotides match TRBD2. The J segment lost 5 bases and the V segment lost 4 bases, leaving 11 bases of the junction unmatched. This CDR3 spans 15 amino acids. Germline CDR1 MDHEN, CDR2 SYDVKM. CDR3 loop: CASSWIGRLGNEQYF. In DNA, the CDR3 is TGTGCCAGCAGTTGGATCGGGAGGCTGGGGAACGAGCAGTACTTC.

This chain connects TRBV6-6 to TRBJ2-7, with TRBD1 as a possible D gene (6 bases). Germline loops: CDR1 MNHNY, CDR2 SVGAGI (reference sequence). V gave up 6 bases and J gave up 3 bases, with 18 bases separating them. There are 15 residues in the CDR3. CDR3 region: CASRKHTGSSYEQYF. The CDR3 region has the DNA TGTGCCAGCAGAAAACATACAGGGTCGAGCTACGAGCAGTACTTC.

The chain couples TRBV5-6 to TRBJ2-5; TRBD1 agrees at 8 bases. Germline V lookup: CDR1 SGHDT, CDR2 YYEEEE. This CDR3 has 13 residues. V was clipped by 0 bases and J by 5 bases; unmatched bases: 0. In DNA form, the CDR3 reads TGTGCCAGCAGCTTGGACAGGGGGGAGACCCAGTACTTC. This gives the protein CASSLDRGETQYF.

This chain links TRBV7-9 with TRBJ2-3; 8 nucleotides agree with TRBD1. V was clipped by 1 base and J by 6 bases; unmatched bases: 12. CDR1 is SEHNR and CDR2 is FQNEAQ in the germline V gene (reference sequence). This CDR3 spans 17 amino acids. The DNA for the CDR3 is TGTGCCAGCAGCTTAGGCCTGGACAGGGAGAAGGGGGATACGCAGTATTTT. Its protein product is CASSLGLDREKGDTQYF. Drawing the rest from reference TRBV7-9 and TRBJ2-3, the complete variable domain is DTGVSQNPRHKITKRGQNVTFRCDPISEHNRLYWYRQTLGQGPEFLTYFQNEAQLEKSRLLSDRFSAERPKGSFSTLEIQRTEQGDSAMYLCASSLGLDREKGDTQYFGPGTRLTVL.

This clone was seen more than once but under ten times. This chain uses TRBV10-3 with TRBJ2-7; D may be TRBD1 (6 bases). CDR3 length equals 15 residues. Trimming removed 0 bases from V and 0 bases from J, with 9 bases in between. CDR1 and CDR2 from the germline V gene are ENHRY and SYGVKD. The CDR3 region has the DNA TGTGCCATCAGTGAGTCGACAGGTGCCTCCTACGAGCAGTACTTC. Residues: CAISESTGASYEQYF.

This clone has more than one count but fewer than ten. The chain's CDR3 is CASSPPTPLVAGVTDTQYF. The CDR3 DNA is TGTGCCAGCTCACCACCAACCCCTTTAGTAGCGGGAGTTACAGATACGCAGTATTTT. The chain combines TRBV18 with TRBJ2-3, with 9 bases matching TRBD2. The germline V gene encodes CDR1 KGHSH and CDR2 LQKENI. The V gene end was trimmed by 0 bases and the J gene end by 3 bases; junction bases not matched to a gene: 13. CDR3 length: 19 amino acids.

This chain connects TRBV5-1 to TRBJ1-2, with a possible D match to TRBD1 (6 bases). The germline V gene has CDR1 SGHRS and CDR2 YFSETQ. Trimming left V 3 bases short and J 2 bases short, with 8 bases between. The CDR3 length is 13 residues. The CDR3 sequence: CASSSGTNYGYTF. CDR3 DNA sequence: TGCGCCAGCAGCTCCGGGACAAACTATGGCTACACCTTC.

This chain uses TRBV7-3 with TRBJ2-1, with 9 bases that match TRBD1. With 3 bases clipped from V and 6 bases from J, the junction kept 9 bases outside the gene matches. There are 16 residues in the CDR3. Germline V gives CDR1 SGHTA, CDR2 FQGTGA. The CDR3 DNA reads TGTGCCAGCAGCTTGTATAGGGACAGGGCCTCCAATGAGCAGTTCTTC. Protein sequence: CASSLYRDRASNEQFF.

The chain combines TRBV7-8 with TRBJ2-7; TRBD1 is a possible D gene (6 bases). Germline values: CDR1 SGHVS, CDR2 FQNEAQ. The CDR3 length is 16 residues. Trimming shortened V by 5 bases and J by 4 bases, and 21 bases separated the two germline ends. This chain's CDR3 is CASSLRDTRSGYEQYF. The CDR3 nucleotides are TGTGCCAGCAGCCTACGGGACACCCGGAGTGGGTACGAGCAGTACTTC. The variable domain in full, with the rest retrieved from reference TRBV7-8 and TRBJ2-7, is GAGVSQSPRYKVAKRGQDVALRCDPISGHVSLFWYQQALGQGPEFLTYFQNEAQLDKSGLPSDRFFAERPEGSVSTLKIQRTQQEDSAVYLCASSLRDTRSGYEQYFGPGTRLTVT.

The chain links TRBV11-2 to TRBJ2-1; 12 bases agree with TRBD2. CDR1 and CDR2 from the germline V gene are SGHAT and FQNNGV. CDR3 length: 16 amino acids. V was clipped by 5 bases and J by 8 bases; unmatched bases: 10. CDR3 sequence (DNA): TGTGCCAGCAGCCGAAACCTAGCGGGAGGGTCGGATGAGCAGTTCTTC. It yields the protein CASSRNLAGGSDEQFF. The variable domain in full, with the rest retrieved from reference TRBV11-2 and TRBJ2-1, is EAGVAQSPRYKIIEKRQSVAFWCNPISGHATLYWYQQILGQGPKLLIQFQNNGVVDDSQLPKDRFSAERLKGVDSTLKIQPAKLEDSAVYLCASSRNLAGGSDEQFFGPGTRLTVL.

The chain employs TRBV25-1 and TRBJ2-7; 7 nucleotides line up with TRBD1. There are 17 residues in the CDR3. V dropped 0 bases and J dropped 0; count of bases not matched to a gene: 8. Germline lookup yields CDR1 MGHDK and CDR2 SYGVNS. The CDR3 DNA reads TGTGCCAGCAGTGAATATGTTGGACAGGCCCCCTCCTACGAGCAGTACTTC. As protein: CASSEYVGQAPSYEQYF.

V gene TRBV7-8 combines with J gene TRBJ1-4, with D tentatively TRBD1 (5 bases). This CDR3 is 15 amino acids long. Germline loops: CDR1 SGHVS, CDR2 FQNEAQ. V was shortened by 5 bases and J by 3 bases, with 13 bases between the two germline ends. CDR3 protein: CASSGRTRANEKLFF. CDR3 nucleotide sequence: TGTGCCAGCAGCGGACGTACCAGGGCTAATGAAAAACTGTTTTTT.

The V call is TRBV7-6, the J call TRBJ2-1, with TRBD2 identical over 7 bases. The CDR3 is 15 residues long. The J segment lost 5 bases and the V segment lost 0 bases, leaving 4 bases of the junction unmatched. From germline, CDR1 is SGHVS and CDR2 FNYEAQ. CDR3 bases: TGTGCCAGCAGCTTAGCGGCGGGAGCACACAATGAGCAGTTCTTC. Its translation: CASSLAAGAHNEQFF.

This rearrangement joins TRBV13 to TRBJ1-4; TRBD1 matches at 7 bases. The CDR3 totals 15 residues. In germline, CDR1 is PRHDT, CDR2 FYEKMQ (reference sequence). V gave up 4 bases and J gave up 8 bases; unmatched junction bases: 10. CDR3 amino acids: CASSSRQGVGEKLFF. The CDR3 DNA reads as TGTGCCAGCAGCTCCCGACAGGGTGTTGGGGAAAAACTGTTTTTT.

This rearrangement joins TRBV29-1 to TRBJ1-5, with D maybe TRBD1 (6 bases). CDR3 size: 12 residues. The V gene lost 4 bases and the J gene lost 4 bases, with 8 bases spanning the gap. Germline CDR1 and CDR2: SQVTM and ANQGSEA. CDR3 sequence (DNA): TGCAGCGTTGGCAGGGGAAATCAGCCCCAGCATTTT. It codes for CSVGRGNQPQHF.

V is TRBV6-5 and J is TRBJ1-2; 8 nucleotides agree with TRBD1. J was trimmed by 3 bases and V by 5 bases; bases with no gene match: 8. This CDR3 has 15 residues. Germline assignment: CDR1 MNHEY and CDR2 SVGAGI. CDR3 DNA: TGTGCCAGCAGTCGTACATCGGACAGGGACTATGGCTACACCTTC. Protein sequence: CASSRTSDRDYGYTF.

The chain links TRBV11-2 to TRBJ2-5, with 7 bases lining up with TRBD1. The ends lost 5 bases at V and 4 bases at J; junction bases unmatched: 7. This CDR3 is 14 amino acids long. CDR1 is SGHAT and CDR2 is FQNNGV in the germline V gene. The CDR3 coding sequence is TGTGCCAGCAGCCAAGGGGGCATTCCAGAGACCCAGTACTTC. Its translation is CASSQGGIPETQYF.

V gene TRBV18 combines with J gene TRBJ1-1; 9 bases fit TRBD1. The CDR3 is made up of 16 amino acids. Germline V gene sequence: CDR1 KGHSH, CDR2 LQKENI. V dropped 3 bases and J dropped 2; count of bases not matched to a gene: 7. CDR3 DNA sequence: TGTGCCAGCTCACCGTTACAGGGGGCAAGAAACACTGAAGCTTTCTTT. Protein: CASSPLQGARNTEAFF. The whole variable domain, remainder taken from reference TRBV18 and TRBJ1-1, is NAGVMQNPRHLVRRRGQEARLRCSPMKGHSHVYWYRQLPEEGLKFMVYLQKENIIDESGMPKERFSAEFPKEGPSILRIQQVVRGDSAAYFCASSPLQGARNTEAFFGQGTRLTVV.

The chain is built from TRBV6-1 and TRBJ2-1, with 10 bases that match TRBD2. Germline trimming cut 4 bases from V and 4 bases from J; bases unmatched to any gene: 7. Germline CDR1 MNHNS, CDR2 SASEGT. This CDR3 is built from 16 residues. CDR3 loop: CASSGNLAGEYNEQFF. For the CDR3, the DNA is TGTGCCAGCAGTGGAAACCTAGCGGGAGAATACAATGAGCAGTTCTTC.

The V gene is TRBV19, the J gene TRBJ2-7; D unclear. The CDR3 runs to 13 residues. Germline V gene lookup returns CDR1 LNHDA and CDR2 SQIVND (reference sequence). V was pared by 1 base and J by 3 bases, with 7 bases between. In nucleotides, the CDR3 is TGTGCCAGTAGTATAGGTACGGTCTACGAGCAGTACTTC. It is translated as CASSIGTVYEQYF.

The chain has TRBV27 and TRBJ1-2, with D unresolved. The CDR3 consists of 14 residues. Trimming stripped 6 bases from V and 1 base from J, with 12 bases between. CDR1 MNHEY and CDR2 SMNVEV come from the germline V gene (reference sequence). This CDR3 is CASSSYRFNYGYTF. DNA for the CDR3: TGTGCCAGCAGCTCTTACAGATTTAACTATGGCTACACCTTC.

The genes are TRBV28 and TRBJ2-7; 8 bases line up with TRBD2. Losses at the gene ends were 4 bases for V and 3 bases for J; bases not matched to a gene: 8. The CDR3 consists of 15 residues. The germline V gene has CDR1 MDHEN and CDR2 SYDVKM. The CDR3 protein is CASSSLEGLVYEQYF. Here the CDR3 DNA reads TGTGCCAGCAGTTCTTTGGAGGGACTAGTCTACGAGCAGTACTTC.

The chain has TRBV5-1 and TRBJ2-1; 11 bases are shared with TRBD2. Germline trimming cut 4 bases from V and 6 bases from J; bases unmatched to any gene: 6. The CDR3 sequence is 15 residues long. Germline CDR1 and CDR2: SGHRS and YFSETQ. The chain's CDR3 is CASSPGLAGGNEQFF. Here the CDR3 DNA reads TGCGCCAGCAGCCCTGGACTAGCGGGTGGCAATGAGCAGTTCTTC.

This clone appeared once. V is TRBV28 and J is TRBJ2-6; 9 bases fit TRBD2. J lost 0 bases, V lost 5 bases, and 5 bases had no gene match. The CDR3 is 17 residues long. The germline gives CDR1 MDHEN, CDR2 SYDVKM. Written as DNA, the CDR3 is TGTGCCAGCAGTGCGGGGGGGGGAGGCTCTGGGGCCAACGTCCTGACTTTC. This gives the protein CASSAGGGGSGANVLTF.

The chain is built from TRBV5-3 and TRBJ2-3, with a possible D match to TRBD1 (5 bases). TRBV5-3 carries the ORF label, with uncertain function. There are 14 residues in the CDR3. V gave up 0 bases and J gave up 2 bases, with 7 bases separating them. CDR3 in amino acids: CARSLGGSTDTQYF. The CDR3 nucleotides are TGTGCCAGAAGCTTGGGGGGCTCCACAGATACGCAGTATTTT.

The genes are TRBV11-2 and TRBJ2-7; no firm D call. CDR3 length equals 13 residues. V was trimmed by 0 bases and J by 5 bases, leaving 8 bases between them. Germline V gives CDR1 SGHAT, CDR2 FQNNGV. The CDR3 sequence is CASSLERPDEQYF. The CDR3 region has the DNA TGTGCCAGCAGCTTAGAGCGGCCAGACGAGCAGTACTTC.